Following are 12 T cell receptor beta chains from one sample sequenced in a study of T cells in Graves' hyperthyroidism and ophthalmopathy (dated by TCRdb to 2018 to 2020). Libraries were constructed by multiplex PCR. The data were produced on an Illumina HiSeq 2000. The TCR beta CDR3 regions were amplified from the RNA transcripts. The TCR CDR3 was subjected to a first round of RT-PCR using the HTBI primer set and the Qiagen OneStep RT-PCR kit. The public reads were reanalyzed by TCRdb: fastp trimming at Q25, MiXCR alignment, in-frame beta chains only. Under each unique CDR3 protein, matching rows form one entry showing the most common genes and DNA. This sample gives more than 500,000 distinct CDR3 sequences in total; approximately 14% of them show up just once. The top ten hold approximately 4.2% of the sample. Sequencing input: blood. Receptors originate from a woman in her forties with Graves' ophthalmopathy.

Comments on this clonotype: A single base separates this from a much larger clone, so it may be a read error. V is TRBV12-3 or TRBV12-4 and J is TRBJ2-7, with 7 bases fitting TRBD2. This CDR3 region has 16 residues. The CDR3 loop reads CASSFGLAGVGYERYF. The CDR3 bases are TGTGCCAGCAGTTTTGGACTGGCGGGGGTGGGCTACGAGCGGTACTTC.

J is TRBJ2-7 and V is TRBV30; maybe TRBD1 (5 bases). The CDR3 consists of 12 residues. Germline V gene lookup returns CDR1 GTSNPN and CDR2 SVGIG (reference sequence). V was shortened by 7 bases and J by 2 bases, with 12 bases between the two germline ends. The CDR3 DNA is TGTGCCTTTGACAGAGATGCCTACGAGCAGTACTTC. Its protein product is CAFDRDAYEQYF.

This clonotype came up a few times. V gene TRBV5-1 combines with J gene TRBJ1-1, with D possibly being TRBD1 (6 bases). The germline V gene has CDR1 SGHRS and CDR2 YFSETQ. CDR3 size: 13 residues. The V gene lost 4 bases and the J gene lost 6 bases, with 13 bases spanning the gap. The CDR3 DNA is TGCGCCAGCAGCATTTTACAGGGCTCTGAAGCTTTCTTT. Translating it yields CASSILQGSEAFF. Combining the CDR3 with reference TRBV5-1 and TRBJ1-1 gives the whole variable domain KAGVTQTPRYLIKTRGQQVTLSCSPISGHRSVSWYQQTPGQGLQFLFEYFSETQRNKGNFPGRFSGRQFSNSRSEMNVSTLELGDSALYLCASSILQGSEAFFGQGTRLTVV.

This clonotype was counted only a few times. This rearrangement joins TRBV10-3 to TRBJ1-2; 9 bases match TRBD1. The CDR3 is made up of 16 amino acids. Looked up from germline, CDR1 is ENHRY and CDR2 is SYGVKD. After removal of 10 bases from V and 2 bases from J, the junction contained 14 bases not matched to a gene. DNA for the CDR3: TGTGCCACCGCCATGACCCTGGGACAGGGAAACTATGGCTACACCTTC. The encoded protein is CATAMTLGQGNYGYTF.

This chain joins TRBV12-3 or TRBV12-4 and TRBJ1-6; TRBD1 is a possible D gene (5 bases). The CDR3 extends over 17 amino acids. Trimming stripped 6 bases from V and 8 bases from J, with 23 bases between. CDR3 amino acids: CASSQDVAYKGDSPLHF. CDR3 sequence (DNA): TGTGCCAGCAGCCAAGATGTGGCATATAAAGGGGATTCACCCCTCCACTTT.

This clonotype was observed many times. The rearrangement joins TRBV6-1 to TRBJ1-1; unclear D gene. This CDR3 region has 11 residues. Germline loops: CDR1 MNHNS, CDR2 SASEGT. V lost 6 bases, J lost 13 bases, and 15 bases lay in between. CDR3 DNA sequence: TGTGCCAGCAGGGAGGACGGTAAGCTTTTCTTT. Translating it yields CASREDGKLFF.

The chain combines TRBV12-3 or TRBV12-4 with TRBJ2-7, with 8 bases identical to TRBD2. The CDR3 loop spans 15 amino acids. V trimming: 6 bases; J trimming: 5 bases; junction bases outside the gene matches: 12. The CDR3 sequence is CASSPRAGGNNEQYF. In DNA form, the CDR3 reads TGTGCCAGCAGCCCAAGGGCGGGAGGTAATAACGAGCAGTACTTC.

This clonotype has at least ten counts. This chain connects TRBV5-1 to TRBJ1-1; 9 bases map to TRBD1. Germline V CDR1 and CDR2: SGHRS, YFSETQ. This CDR3 region has 16 residues. Trimming cost V 2 bases and J 6 bases; bases outside gene matches: 11. The DNA for the CDR3 is TGCGCCAGCAGCTTTACCCAGGACAGGGGAAGGGCTGAAGCTTTCTTT. Translated, it gives CASSFTQDRGRAEAFF. The full variable domain, rest sourced from reference TRBV5-1 and TRBJ1-1, is KAGVTQTPRYLIKTRGQQVTLSCSPISGHRSVSWYQQTPGQGLQFLFEYFSETQRNKGNFPGRFSGRQFSNSRSEMNVSTLELGDSALYLCASSFTQDRGRAEAFFGQGTRLTVV.

V is TRBV6-1 and J is TRBJ1-1, with D perhaps matching TRBD1 (6 bases). The CDR3 is 13 amino acids. Germline V CDR1 and CDR2: MNHNS, SASEGT. V lost 7 bases and J lost 5, with 14 bases in between. The CDR3 region is CASNQRGATEAFF. The CDR3 DNA is TGTGCCAGCAACCAAAGGGGGGCAACTGAAGCTTTCTTT.

This clonotype appeared many times. This chain joins TRBV12-3 or TRBV12-4 and TRBJ2-4; D perhaps matches TRBD2 (6 bases). V lost 6 bases to trimming and J lost 4 bases, with 16 bases between them. The CDR3 totals 15 residues. The chain's CDR3 is CASSKSYGTKNIQYF. CDR3 DNA sequence: TGTGCCAGCAGCAAATCCTACGGGACTAAAAACATTCAGTACTTC.

This clonotype was counted between two and nine times. A junction end diverges from the germline sequence, so it may reflect a read error. V is TRBV10-3 and J is TRBJ1-1; 12 positions agree with TRBD1. The germline V gene has CDR1 ENHRY and CDR2 SYGVKD. The CDR3 sequence is 14 residues long. The CDR3 DNA reads TGTGCCATCGGGACAGGGGGCTGGGACACTGAAGCTCTCTTT. Translated: CAIGTGGWDTEALF.

Only a few counts were recorded for this clonotype. CDR3 DNA: TGCGCCAGCAAGGAGGGGGCGACGGCTTTCTTT. Protein product: CASKEGATAFF. V and J are TRBV4-1 and TRBJ1-1, with TRBD1 identical over 7 bases. Germline CDR1 reads MGHRA; CDR2 reads YSYEKL. The CDR3 sequence is 11 residues long. V lost 7 bases, J lost 11 bases, and 7 bases stayed unmatched.